The 16 T cell receptor beta chains reported below all come from one sample, sequenced in a study of tumor-infiltrating lymphocytes in primary liver carcinoma. Co-extraction yielded RNA and DNA from about 20-30 mg of unsorted bulk tissue. TCR beta cDNA was reverse-transcribed from about 500 ng of total RNA. The reaction used a constant-region primer and ProtoScript II reverse transcriptase. ARM-PCR, slightly modified, supplied the TCR beta libraries through three nested multiplex PCR rounds. A C-beta reverse primer and TRBV1-TRBV30 forward primers served in each of the first two PCR rounds, at ten to eleven cycles apiece. Using its own MiXCR run on the multiplex PCR reads, TCRdb lists one record per CDR3 protein. Altogether 100,000 to 150,000 distinct CDR3 sequences are present, around 64% being singletons, with the ten largest covering 7% to 10%. The sample comprised liver tumor tissue from sampling region 3. The subset was: tumor region T3, left-lateral pole. These receptors were collected from a woman aged 55-75 years with primary liver carcinoma and hepatitis B virus infection.

The V and J genes are TRBV5-1 and TRBJ2-3; 8 bases are a match to TRBD1. V shed 0 bases and J 0 bases; nucleotides not matched to a gene: 3. This CDR3 is 16 amino acids long. Germline V gene data show CDR1 as SGHRS and CDR2 as YFSETQ. The CDR3 reads CASSLGQGSSTDTQYF. DNA for the CDR3: TGCGCCAGCAGCTTGGGACAGGGGTCTAGCACAGATACGCAGTATTTT.

About this clonotype itself: This CDR3 fails to terminate in the conserved phenylalanine or tryptophan, so it likely reflects a read error. No DNA is shown, since the ends of the CDR3 on it are uncertain; the CDR3 is the one TCRdb lists. This chain uses TRBV29-1 with TRBJ2-2; the table's D call of TRBD2 was not tested on the DNA. Ends included, the CDR3 has 12 residues. Germline CDR1 is SQVTM and CDR2 is ANQGSEA. The CDR3 loop is CSVGELAGEPFI.

This clonotype has only a few counts. The junction and the germline gene differ at one end; a read error may be behind it. The CDR3 here is CASSPQGTSCNEQFF. CDR3 DNA: TGTGCCAGCAGCCCGCAAGGGACTAGCTGCAATGAGCAATTCTTC. The rearrangement links TRBV14 to TRBJ2-1; 9 nucleotides align to TRBD2. The length of the CDR3 is 15 residues. The germline CDR1 and CDR2 sequences are SGHDN and FVKESK.

As regards this clonotype: An end of the junction does not agree with germline; a read error may underlie this. This chain uses TRBV29-1 with TRBJ2-3, with TRBD2 as a possible D gene (5 bases). CDR1 is SQVTM, CDR2 ANQGSEA, per germline. The CDR3 extends over 12 amino acids. CDR3 protein: CSLISAGDMQYF. CDR3 sequence (DNA): TGCAGCCTGATTAGCGCCGGAGATATGCAGTATTTT.

The chain links TRBV7-9 to TRBJ2-7; possibly TRBD1 or TRBD2 for D (5 bases each). This CDR3 region has 17 residues. Germline CDR1 is SEHNR and CDR2 is FQNEAQ (reference sequence). V lost 5 bases to trimming and J lost 0 bases, with 20 bases between them. The DNA for the CDR3 is TGTGCCAGCAGCCCCACGGGGCTACAAATGACCTCCTACGAGCAGTACTTC. This sequence encodes CASSPTGLQMTSYEQYF.

As concerns this clonotype: Relative to the germline gene, one junction end is altered; a read error may explain this. DNA of the CDR3: TGTACCAGCAGCTTAGCAGTGTTAGGAGAAAAACTGTTTTTT. Encoded protein: CTSSLAVLGEKLFF. The J gene is TRBJ1-4, the V gene TRBV11-2, with unresolved D. Germline CDR1 is SGHAT and CDR2 is FQNNGV. This CDR3 contains 14 residues.

As regards this clonotype: A single base separates this from a much larger clone, so it may be a read error. The chain joins TRBV5-1 to TRBJ2-2; D assignment may be TRBD1 or TRBD2 (5 bases each). CDR1 and CDR2 from the germline V gene are SGHRS and YFSETQ. The CDR3 is made up of 14 amino acids. DNA of the CDR3: TGCGCCAGCAGCTTGGCAGGGTACACCGGGGAGCTGTTATTT. This translates into CASSLAGYTGELLF.

V and J are TRBV10-2 and TRBJ2-6; 13 bases map to TRBD2. The CDR3 is made up of 17 amino acids. Unmatched junction bases numbered 8, after V lost 10 bases and J lost 2 bases. CDR1 is WSHSY, CDR2 SAAADI, per germline. CDR3 sequence reads: CATEGLAGFPGANVLTF. The CDR3 DNA reads as TGCGCCACTGAGGGACTAGCGGGATTCCCTGGGGCCAACGTCCTGACTTTC.

This chain joins TRBV29-1 and TRBJ2-1, with 11 bases identical to TRBD1. The CDR3 contains 17 residues. Per the germline V gene, CDR1 is SQVTM and CDR2 is ANQGSEA. CDR3 region: CRSRTGGSPSSYNEQFF. The CDR3 coding sequence is TGCAGGAGCCGGACAGGGGGCTCCCCTAGCTCCTACAATGAGCAGTTCTTC.

The CDR3 here is CASRRGANEQYF. CDR3 nucleotides: TGTGCCAGCAGAAGGGGGGCAAACGAGCAGTACTTC. The J gene is TRBJ2-7, the V gene TRBV7-2; the D call may be TRBD1 or TRBD2 (6 bases each). The CDR3 consists of 12 residues. Germline V gene sequence: CDR1 SGHTA, CDR2 FQGNSA. Trimming removed 6 bases from V and 5 bases from J, with 11 bases in between.

Comment on this clonotype: Relative to the germline gene, one junction end is altered; a read error may explain this. CDR3: CTSSLLQINEQFF. The DNA for the CDR3 is TGTACCAGCAGCTTATTGCAGATCAATGAGCAGTTCTTC. The chain employs TRBV11-2 and TRBJ2-1, with D unclear. This CDR3 has 13 residues. The germline gives CDR1 SGHAT, CDR2 FQNNGV.

This clonotype was recorded many times. V is TRBV29-1 and J is TRBJ2-3; 10 bases are shared with TRBD1. Germline values: CDR1 SQVTM, CDR2 ANQGSEA. The CDR3 consists of 13 residues. Trimming removed 6 bases from V and 3 bases from J; junction bases left unmatched: 3. DNA of the CDR3: TGCAGCGTCTCGGGACAGGGGACAGATACGCAGTATTTT. This sequence encodes CSVSGQGTDTQYF.

As regards this clonotype: The junction and the germline gene differ at one end; a read error may be behind it. The chain recombines TRBV10-3 with TRBJ1-6, with D perhaps TRBD1 (5 bases). Germline-derived CDR1 and CDR2 are ENHRY and SYGVKD. CDR3 length equals 16 residues. CDR3 protein: CAINESNTGSGSPLHF. CDR3 coding DNA: TGTGCCATCAATGAGTCCAACACAGGTTCGGGCTCACCCCTCCACTTT.

As regards this clonotype: One junction end does not reproduce the germline sequence, and a read error may be involved. The chain joins TRBV12-3 or TRBV12-4 to TRBJ2-1, with D possibly matching TRBD2 (6 bases). The CDR3 is 16 residues long. CDR3 sequence (DNA): TGTGCAAGCATTCAAACCACGACTAGTGTGGTTCGCCAGCAGTTCTTC. Its protein product is CASIQTTTSVVRQQFF.

Details on this clonotype: The junction does not match germline at one end; this may be a read error. The chain joins TRBV11-2 to TRBJ2-7; 8 nucleotides align to TRBD2. Germline V gene lookup returns CDR1 SGHAT and CDR2 FQNNGV. The CDR3 has 15 residues. The CDR3: CASGVEAGASYGQYF. The CDR3 nucleotides read TGTGCCAGCGGCGTAGAAGCGGGAGCCTCCTACGGGCAGTACTTT.

As for this clonotype: Possible read error: a much larger clone is one base away. This CDR3 reads CASSLVLRLAGGYNEQFF. DNA for the CDR3: TGTGCCAGCAGCTTAGTTCTCAGGCTAGCGGGAGGTTACAATGAGCAGTTCTTC. V is TRBV7-9 and J is TRBJ2-1; 11 bases fit TRBD2. The CDR3 has 18 amino acids. Trimming at V came to 1 base and at J to 4 bases, leaving 9 bases not matched to a gene. CDR1 is SEHNR, CDR2 FQNEAQ, per germline (reference sequence).